This T cell receptor (beta chain) is from a study of control samples from healthy donors and cancer patients. This CDR3 spans 17 amino acids. Trimming stripped 2 bases from V and 0 bases from J, with 14 bases between. Germline V lookup: CDR1 ENHRY, CDR2 SYGVKD. The table came from immunoSEQ multiplex PCR; TCRdb's copy has only in-frame clones and leaves some out. Of about 140,000 clones listed, more than 90% were seen once; the top ten hold 3.2%. The gene calls are TRBV10-3 and TRBJ1-5; tentative D call: TRBD1 (5 bases). The sample taken for sequencing was blood. The sequence was collected from a man under 40 in good health. The CDR3 DNA is TGTGCCATCAGTGAGCCGGAGAGGGGTGATAGCAATCAGCCCCAGCATTTT. Residues: CAISEPERGDSNQPQHF.